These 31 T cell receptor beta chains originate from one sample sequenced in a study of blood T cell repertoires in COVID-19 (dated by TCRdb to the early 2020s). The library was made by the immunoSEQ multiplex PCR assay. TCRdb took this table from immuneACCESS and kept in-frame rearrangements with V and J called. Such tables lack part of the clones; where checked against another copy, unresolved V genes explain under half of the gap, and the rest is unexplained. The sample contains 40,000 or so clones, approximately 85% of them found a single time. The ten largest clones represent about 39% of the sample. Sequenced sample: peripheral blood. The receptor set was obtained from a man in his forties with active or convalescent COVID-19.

The CDR3 DNA is TGTGCCAGCAGACACAGGGGTGCAGATACGCAGTATTTT. Amino acids: CASRHRGADTQYF. The rearrangement links TRBV6-5 to TRBJ2-3; TRBD1 matches at 7 bases. The CDR3 consists of 13 residues. V shed 6 bases and J 4 bases; nucleotides not matched to a gene: 4. Per the germline V gene, CDR1 is MNHEY and CDR2 is SVGAGI.

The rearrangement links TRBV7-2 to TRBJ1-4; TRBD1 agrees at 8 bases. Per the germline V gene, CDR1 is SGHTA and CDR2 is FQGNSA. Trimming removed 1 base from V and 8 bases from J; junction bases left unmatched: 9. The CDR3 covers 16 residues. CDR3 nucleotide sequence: TGTGCCAGCAGCTTAGGCTCTGCGGGGACAGGAGAAAAACTGTTTTTT. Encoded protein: CASSLGSAGTGEKLFF.

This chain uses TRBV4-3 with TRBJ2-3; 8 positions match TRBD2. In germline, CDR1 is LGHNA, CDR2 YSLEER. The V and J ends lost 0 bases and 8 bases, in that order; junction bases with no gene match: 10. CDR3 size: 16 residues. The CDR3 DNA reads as TGCGCCAGCAGCCAAGAGTGGGACTCCAGCGGGGGTACGCAGTATTTT. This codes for CASSQEWDSSGGTQYF.

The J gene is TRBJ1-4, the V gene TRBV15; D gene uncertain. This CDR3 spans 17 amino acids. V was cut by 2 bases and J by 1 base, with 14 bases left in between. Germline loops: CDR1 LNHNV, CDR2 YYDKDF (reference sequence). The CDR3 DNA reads TGTGCCACCAGCAGATCGGCACTAGGGTTAACTAATGAAAAACTGTTTTTT. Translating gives CATSRSALGLTNEKLFF.

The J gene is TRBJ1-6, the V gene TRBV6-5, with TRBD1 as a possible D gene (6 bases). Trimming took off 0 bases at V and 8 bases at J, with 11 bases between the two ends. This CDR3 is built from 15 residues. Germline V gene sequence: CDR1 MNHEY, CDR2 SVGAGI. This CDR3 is CASSYSIQGDSPLHF. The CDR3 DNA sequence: TGTGCCAGCAGTTACTCTATACAGGGTGATTCACCCCTCCACTTT.

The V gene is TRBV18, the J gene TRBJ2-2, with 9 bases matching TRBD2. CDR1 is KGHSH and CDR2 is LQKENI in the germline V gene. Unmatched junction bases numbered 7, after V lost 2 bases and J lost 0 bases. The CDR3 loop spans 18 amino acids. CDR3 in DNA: TGTGCCAGCTCACCAATAAGCCTAGCGGGGCCGAACACCGGGGAGCTGTTTTTT. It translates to CASSPISLAGPNTGELFF.

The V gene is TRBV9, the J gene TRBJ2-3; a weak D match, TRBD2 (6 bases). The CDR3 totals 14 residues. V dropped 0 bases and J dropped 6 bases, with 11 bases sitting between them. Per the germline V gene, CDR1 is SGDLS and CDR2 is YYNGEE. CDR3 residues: CASSVVGRDDTQYF. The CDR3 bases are TGTGCCAGCAGCGTAGTCGGGAGAGATGATACGCAGTATTTT.

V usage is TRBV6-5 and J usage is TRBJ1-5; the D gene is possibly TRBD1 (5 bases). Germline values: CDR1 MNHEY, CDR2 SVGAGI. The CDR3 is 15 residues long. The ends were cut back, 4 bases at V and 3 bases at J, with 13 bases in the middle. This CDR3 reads CASSSFQGNNQPQHF. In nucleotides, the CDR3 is TGTGCCAGCAGTTCATTTCAGGGTAACAATCAGCCCCAGCATTTT.

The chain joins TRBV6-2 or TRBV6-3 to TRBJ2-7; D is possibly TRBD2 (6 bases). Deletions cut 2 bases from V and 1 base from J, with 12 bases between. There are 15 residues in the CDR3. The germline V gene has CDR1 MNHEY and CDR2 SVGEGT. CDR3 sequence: CASSYLGRSSYEQYF. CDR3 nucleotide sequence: TGTGCCAGCAGTTACCTAGGGAGGAGTTCCTACGAGCAGTACTTC.

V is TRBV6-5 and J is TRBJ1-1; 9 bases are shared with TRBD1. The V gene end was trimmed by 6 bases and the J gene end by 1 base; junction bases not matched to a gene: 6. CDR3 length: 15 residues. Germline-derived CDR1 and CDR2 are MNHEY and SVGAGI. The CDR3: CASSGTGRGNTEAFF. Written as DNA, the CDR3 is TGTGCCAGCAGCGGGACAGGGAGGGGGAACACTGAAGCTTTCTTT.

This CDR3 reads CASSKIISFGANVLTF. The CDR3 bases are TGTGCCAGCAGCAAAATAATATCTTTTGGGGCCAACGTCCTGACTTTC. The V gene is TRBV7-9, the J gene TRBJ2-6; D remains ambiguous. The CDR3 sequence is 16 residues long. Germline V gives CDR1 SEHNR, CDR2 FQNEAQ (reference sequence). Trimming cost V 5 bases and J 3 bases, with 14 bases left between them.

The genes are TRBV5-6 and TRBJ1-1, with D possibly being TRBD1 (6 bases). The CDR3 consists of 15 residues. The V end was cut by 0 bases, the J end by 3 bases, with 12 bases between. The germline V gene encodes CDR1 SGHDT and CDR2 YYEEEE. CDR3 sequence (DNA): TGTGCCAGCAGCTTGGGGGGGTACAGGGACACTGAAGCTTTCTTT. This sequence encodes CASSLGGYRDTEAFF.

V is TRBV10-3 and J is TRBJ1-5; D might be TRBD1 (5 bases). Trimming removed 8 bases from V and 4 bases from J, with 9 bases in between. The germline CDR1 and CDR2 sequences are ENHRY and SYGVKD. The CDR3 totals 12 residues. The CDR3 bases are TGTGCCATCGCCAGACAGAATCAGCCCCAGCATTTT. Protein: CAIARQNQPQHF.

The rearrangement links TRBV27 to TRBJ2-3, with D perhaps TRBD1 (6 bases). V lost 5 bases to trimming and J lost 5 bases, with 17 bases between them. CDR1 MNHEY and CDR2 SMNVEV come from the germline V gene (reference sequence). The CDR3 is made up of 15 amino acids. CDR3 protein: CASSDGTHYQDTQYF. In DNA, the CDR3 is TGTGCCAGCAGTGACGGGACACACTATCAAGATACGCAGTATTTT.

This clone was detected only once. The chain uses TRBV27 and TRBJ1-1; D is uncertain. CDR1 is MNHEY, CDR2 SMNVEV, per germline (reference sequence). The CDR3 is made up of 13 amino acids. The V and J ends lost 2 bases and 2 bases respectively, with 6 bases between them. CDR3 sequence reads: CASSLGGNTEAFF. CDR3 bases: TGTGCCAGCAGTTTAGGCGGAAACACTGAAGCTTTCTTT.

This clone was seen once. The CDR3 DNA is TGTGCCAGCAGCGCGCCAGGGGCCAAAAACATTCAGTACTTC. Translation: CASSAPGAKNIQYF. The rearrangement joins TRBV3-1 (or the pseudogene TRBV3-2) to TRBJ2-4; tentatively, D is TRBD1 (5 bases). CDR1 is LGHDT and CDR2 is YNNKEL in the germline V gene (reference sequence). V shed 5 bases and J shed 1 base, with 9 bases lying between them. The CDR3 runs to 14 residues.

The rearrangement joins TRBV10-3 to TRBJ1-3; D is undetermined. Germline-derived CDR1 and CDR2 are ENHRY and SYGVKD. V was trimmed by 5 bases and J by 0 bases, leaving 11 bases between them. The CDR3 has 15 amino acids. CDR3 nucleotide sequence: TGTGCCATCAGTAAGGAGGAAAGCTCTGGAAACACCATATATTTT. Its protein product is CAISKEESSGNTIYF.

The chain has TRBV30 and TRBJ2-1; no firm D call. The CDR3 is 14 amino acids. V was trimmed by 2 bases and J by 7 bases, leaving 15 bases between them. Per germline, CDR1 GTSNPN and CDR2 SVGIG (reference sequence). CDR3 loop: CAWSMEPTRNEQFF. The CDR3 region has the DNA TGTGCCTGGAGTATGGAGCCAACAAGGAATGAGCAGTTCTTC.

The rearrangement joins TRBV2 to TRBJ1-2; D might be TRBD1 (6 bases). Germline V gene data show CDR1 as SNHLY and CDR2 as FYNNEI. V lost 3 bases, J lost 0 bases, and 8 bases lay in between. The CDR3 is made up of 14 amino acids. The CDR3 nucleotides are TGTGCCAGCAGTGATCGACAGGCTAACTATGGCTACACCTTC. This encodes CASSDRQANYGYTF. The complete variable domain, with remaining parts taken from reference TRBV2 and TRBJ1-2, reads EPEVTQTPSHQVTQMGQEVILRCVPISNHLYFYWYRQILGQKVEFLVSFYNNEISEKSEIFDDQFSVERPDGSNFTLKIRSTKLEDSAMYFCASSDRQANYGYTFGSGTRLTVV.

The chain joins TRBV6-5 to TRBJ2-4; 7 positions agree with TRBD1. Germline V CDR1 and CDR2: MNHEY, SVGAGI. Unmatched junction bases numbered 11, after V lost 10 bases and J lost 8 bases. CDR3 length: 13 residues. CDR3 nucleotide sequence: TGTGCCACCAGAGCCCCTACAGGGGACATTCAGTACTTC. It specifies CATRAPTGDIQYF.

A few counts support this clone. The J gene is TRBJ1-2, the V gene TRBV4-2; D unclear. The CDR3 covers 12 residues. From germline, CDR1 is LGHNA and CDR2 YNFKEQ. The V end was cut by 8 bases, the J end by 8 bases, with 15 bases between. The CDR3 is CASRTSSGGYTF. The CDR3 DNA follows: TGTGCCAGCCGTACCTCCAGCGGAGGCTACACCTTC.

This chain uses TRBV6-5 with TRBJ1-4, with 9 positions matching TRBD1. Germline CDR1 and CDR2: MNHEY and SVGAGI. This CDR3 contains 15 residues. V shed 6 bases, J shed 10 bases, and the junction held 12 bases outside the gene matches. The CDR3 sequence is CASRTSQGAGGKLFF. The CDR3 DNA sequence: TGTGCCAGCAGGACCTCACAGGGGGCGGGAGGAAAACTGTTTTTT.

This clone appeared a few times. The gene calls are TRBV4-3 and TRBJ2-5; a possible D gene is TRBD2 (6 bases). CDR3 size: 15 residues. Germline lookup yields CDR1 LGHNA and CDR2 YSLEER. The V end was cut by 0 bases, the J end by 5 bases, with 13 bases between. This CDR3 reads CASSQDTSMEETQYF. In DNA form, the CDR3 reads TGCGCCAGCAGCCAAGATACTAGCATGGAGGAGACCCAGTACTTC.

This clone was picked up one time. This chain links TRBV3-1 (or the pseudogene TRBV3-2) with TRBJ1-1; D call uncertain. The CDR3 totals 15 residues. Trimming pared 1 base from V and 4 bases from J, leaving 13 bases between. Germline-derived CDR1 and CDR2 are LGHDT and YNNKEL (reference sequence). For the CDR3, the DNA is TGTGCCAGCAGCCAAGGACTCCTGAGAGGCACTGAAGCTTTCTTT. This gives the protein CASSQGLLRGTEAFF.

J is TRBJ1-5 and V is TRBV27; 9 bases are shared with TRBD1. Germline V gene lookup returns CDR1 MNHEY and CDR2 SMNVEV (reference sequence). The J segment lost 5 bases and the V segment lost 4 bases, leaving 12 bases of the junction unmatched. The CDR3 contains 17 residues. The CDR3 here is CASSSLHTGGWDQPQHF. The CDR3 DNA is TGTGCCAGCAGTTCACTCCATACAGGGGGCTGGGATCAGCCCCAGCATTTT.

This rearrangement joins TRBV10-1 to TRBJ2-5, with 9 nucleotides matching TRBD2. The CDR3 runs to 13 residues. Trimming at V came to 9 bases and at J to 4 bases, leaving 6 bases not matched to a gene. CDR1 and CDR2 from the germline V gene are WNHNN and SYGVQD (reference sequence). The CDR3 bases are TGCGCCAGTTCGAAAGCGGGAGGAGAGACCCAGTACTTC. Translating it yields CASSKAGGETQYF.

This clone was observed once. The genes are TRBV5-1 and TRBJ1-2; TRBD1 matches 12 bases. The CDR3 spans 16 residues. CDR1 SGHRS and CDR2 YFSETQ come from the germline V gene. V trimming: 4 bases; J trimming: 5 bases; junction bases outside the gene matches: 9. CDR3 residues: CASSQKSGQGAYGYTF. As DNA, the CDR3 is TGCGCCAGCAGCCAGAAATCGGGACAGGGGGCATATGGCTACACCTTC. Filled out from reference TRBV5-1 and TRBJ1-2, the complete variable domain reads KAGVTQTPRYLIKTRGQQVTLSCSPISGHRSVSWYQQTPGQGLQFLFEYFSETQRNKGNFPGRFSGRQFSNSRSEMNVSTLELGDSALYLCASSQKSGQGAYGYTFGSGTRLTVV.

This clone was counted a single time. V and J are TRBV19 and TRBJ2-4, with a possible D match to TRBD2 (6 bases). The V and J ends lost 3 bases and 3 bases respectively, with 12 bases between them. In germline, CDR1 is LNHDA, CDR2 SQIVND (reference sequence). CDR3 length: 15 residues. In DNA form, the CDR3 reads TGTGCCAGTAGTATTGGAGTCGGGAGCAAAAACATTCAGTACTTC. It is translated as CASSIGVGSKNIQYF.

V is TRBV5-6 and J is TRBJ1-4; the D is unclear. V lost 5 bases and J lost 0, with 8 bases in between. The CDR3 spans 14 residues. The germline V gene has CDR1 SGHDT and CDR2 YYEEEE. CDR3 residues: CASSPEATNEKLFF. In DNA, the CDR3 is TGTGCCAGCAGTCCGGAGGCAACTAATGAAAAACTGTTTTTT.

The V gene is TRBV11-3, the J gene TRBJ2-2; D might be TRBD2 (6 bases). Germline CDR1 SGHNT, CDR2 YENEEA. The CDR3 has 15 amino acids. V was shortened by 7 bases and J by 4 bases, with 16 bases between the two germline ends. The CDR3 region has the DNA TGTGCCAGCACCTCCGGGGGAGAACCCACCGGGGAGCTGTTTTTT. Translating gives CASTSGGEPTGELFF.

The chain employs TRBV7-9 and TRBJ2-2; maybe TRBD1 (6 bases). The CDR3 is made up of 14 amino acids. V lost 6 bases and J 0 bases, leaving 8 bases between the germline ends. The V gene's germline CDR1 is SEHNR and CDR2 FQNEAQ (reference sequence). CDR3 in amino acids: CASSNRANTGELFF. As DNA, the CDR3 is TGTGCCAGCAGTAACAGGGCGAACACCGGGGAGCTGTTTTTT.